A selection of T cell receptor beta chains follows, all from one sample in a study of T cell repertoires in cytomegalovirus infection. A single record per CDR3 protein comes from TCRdb applying MiXCR to the reads. The table shows roughly 280,000 distinct CDR3 sequences, with around 13% occurring only once. The sequenced sample was PBMCs. These receptor sequences come from a human donor in good health (CMV status not recorded). Some clones in this sample may be carry-over from other donors' samples. Each CDR3 is given with its conserved first and last residue. The D gene is left open where the match is weak. The size field is filled for only some rows; it gives once, few, many or a size class.

cdr3_length	j_call	d_call	clone_size	v_call	cdr3_nt	cdr3_aa
18	TRBJ2-2	.	.	TRBV5-5	TGTGCCAGCAGCCTCCGCCGGTGGGGGCCGTCGAACACCGGGGAGCTGTTTTTT	CASSLRRWGPSNTGELFF
15	TRBJ2-1	.	.	TRBV20-1	TGCAGTGCTAGGGGATCTATCCTCGAATACAATGAGCAGTTCTTC	CSARGSILEYNEQFF
15	TRBJ2-3	.	few	TRBV6-4	TGTGCCAGCAGTGACTCCGGAGGGGCGGCAGATACGCAGTATTTT	CASSDSGGAADTQYF
16	TRBJ2-6	.	.	TRBV27	TGTGCCAGCAGGAGGACAGCGCAGACTGGGGCCAACGTCCTGACTTTC	CASRRTAQTGANVLTF
15	TRBJ2-3	TRBD1	few	TRBV20-1	TGCAGTGCCTCCCAAGGCAGGGGGAACGCAGATACGCAGTATTTT	CSASQGRGNADTQYF
14	TRBJ1-2	.	.	TRBV5-1	TGCGCCAGCAGCGGGGCAGGGTCTAACTATGGCTACACCTTC	CASSGAGSNYGYTF
15	TRBJ2-5	.	.	TRBV18	TGTGCCAGCTCACCAGGTCGGACCAGCCAAGAGACCCAGTACTTC	CASSPGRTSQETQYF
13	TRBJ1-4	.	many	TRBV27	TGTGCCAGCAGCCGACAGATTAATGAAAAACTGTTTTTT	CASSRQINEKLFF
14	TRBJ2-5	.	many	TRBV15	TGTGCCACCAGCAGTGGGGACTCCCAAGAGACCCAGTACTTC	CATSSGDSQETQYF
13	TRBJ1-1	.	many	TRBV7-2	TGTGCCAGCAGCTTAGCCGTCGGCGCTGAAGCTTTCTTT	CASSLAVGAEAFF
16	TRBJ2-3	TRBD1	many	TRBV7-2	TGTGCCAGCAGCCCCGGACAGGGAAGGAGCCCAGATACGCAGTATTTT	CASSPGQGRSPDTQYF
16	TRBJ2-7	.	.	TRBV20-1	TGCAGTGCTAGAGATGCCCAGCCGCGGGTTCCCTACGAGCAGTACTTC	CSARDAQPRVPYEQYF
13	TRBJ2-3	.	few	TRBV7-2	TGTGCCAGCAGCTCCCTAGGCCCAGATACGCAGTATTTT	CASSSLGPDTQYF
12	TRBJ2-3	.	many	TRBV28	TGTGCCAGTGGGGGGAGCACAGATACGCAGTATTTT	CASGGSTDTQYF
16	TRBJ1-1	.	many	TRBV11-2	TGTGCCAGCAGCTTAGGTGGAGGTAAACAATTCACTGAAGCTTTCTTT	CASSLGGGKQFTEAFF
14	TRBJ2-5	TRBD1	many	TRBV11-1	TGTGCCAGCAGCTTACAGGGGGATGCGGAGACCCAGTACTTC	CASSLQGDAETQYF
15	TRBJ1-2	TRBD1	many	TRBV19	TGTGCCAGTAGTCCACGGGACAGGGTCGTCTATGGCTACACCTTC	CASSPRDRVVYGYTF